This is a list of T cell receptor beta chains from one sample in a study of technical replicates of blood from a few donors. TCRdb's table, derived via immunoSEQ multiplex PCR, lists solely in-frame clones and lacks some. The data hold 50,000 to 70,000 clones, with 91% observed a single time. The sample taken for sequencing was PBMCs. The receptors come from a human donor in good health. Some clones in this sample may be carry-over from other donors' samples. CDR3s include the opening cysteine and the closing phenylalanine or tryptophan. A D gene is named only where the DNA matches it firmly. Clone size is stated in some rows and not others, as once, few, many or a class when expanded.

d_call: TRBD1; j_call: TRBJ1-2; clone_size: NA; v_call: TRBV16; cdr3_nt: TGTGCCAGCAGAGGGTCCTGGACAGGGGACATAACTAACTATGGCTACACCTTC; cdr3_aa: CASRGSWTGDITNYGYTF
d_call: NA; j_call: TRBJ2-7; clone_size: NA; v_call: TRBV4-1; cdr3_nt: TGCGCCAGCAGCGGACTCCACACAAGGAGCTCCTACGAGCAGTACTTC; cdr3_aa: CASSGLHTRSSYEQYF
d_call: NA; j_call: TRBJ2-5; clone_size: NA; v_call: TRBV14; cdr3_nt: TGTGCCAGCAGCCAAGTCTGGGCGTCCCAAGAGACCCAGTACTTC; cdr3_aa: CASSQVWASQETQYF
d_call: NA; j_call: TRBJ1-1; clone_size: NA; v_call: TRBV11-2; cdr3_nt: TGTGCCAGCAGCGTAGGGTTGTTGCGCACTGAAGCTTTCTTT; cdr3_aa: CASSVGLLRTEAFF
d_call: NA; j_call: TRBJ2-6; clone_size: NA; v_call: TRBV5-1; cdr3_nt: TGCGCCAGCTCTCTCGGGTCTGGGGCCAACGTCCTGACTTTC; cdr3_aa: CASSLGSGANVLTF
d_call: NA; j_call: TRBJ1-4; clone_size: NA; v_call: TRBV20-1; cdr3_nt: TGCAGTGGTGACGGGGGTGAAAAACTGTTTTTT; cdr3_aa: CSGDGGEKLFF
d_call: NA; j_call: TRBJ2-7; clone_size: NA; v_call: TRBV10-3; cdr3_nt: TGTGCCATCAAGGGGGAGGGCTCCTCCTACGAGCAGTACTTC; cdr3_aa: CAIKGEGSSYEQYF
d_call: NA; j_call: TRBJ2-4; clone_size: NA; v_call: TRBV4-3; cdr3_nt: TGCGCCAGCAGCCAAGCCCCGGGTACAAGAAACATTCAGTACTTC; cdr3_aa: CASSQAPGTRNIQYF
d_call: TRBD1; j_call: TRBJ1-6; clone_size: NA; v_call: TRBV13; cdr3_nt: TGTGCCAGCACCCGGACAGGGGACTCACCCCTCCACTTT; cdr3_aa: CASTRTGDSPLHF
d_call: TRBD1; j_call: TRBJ1-6; clone_size: NA; v_call: TRBV29-1; cdr3_nt: TGCAGCGTTCAGGAAGGACAGGGGACGGGGAGCAATTCACCCCTCCACTTT; cdr3_aa: CSVQEGQGTGSNSPLHF
d_call: TRBD2; j_call: TRBJ2-2; clone_size: NA; v_call: TRBV13; cdr3_nt: TGTGCCAGCAGCACGGGACTAGCGGAGTTCGCGAACACCGGGGAGCTGTTTTTT; cdr3_aa: CASSTGLAEFANTGELFF
d_call: NA; j_call: TRBJ1-3; clone_size: NA; v_call: TRBV2; cdr3_nt: TGTGCCAGCGCCCGGTGGGCGAACACCATATATTTT; cdr3_aa: CASARWANTIYF
d_call: TRBD2; j_call: TRBJ2-3; clone_size: NA; v_call: TRBV9; cdr3_nt: TGTGCCAGCAGCGATCCTAGCGGGGGGAGAACAGATACGCAGTATTTT; cdr3_aa: CASSDPSGGRTDTQYF
d_call: NA; j_call: TRBJ1-1; clone_size: NA; v_call: TRBV7-3; cdr3_nt: TGTGCCAGCAGCTTACAGGGAGGGGGGTACACTGAAGCTTTCTTT; cdr3_aa: CASSLQGGGYTEAFF
d_call: TRBD2; j_call: TRBJ2-3; clone_size: NA; v_call: TRBV28; cdr3_nt: TGTGCCAGCAGTCAGCCGGGACTATCCACAGATACGCAGTATTTT; cdr3_aa: CASSQPGLSTDTQYF
d_call: TRBD1; j_call: TRBJ1-4; clone_size: NA; v_call: TRBV7-8; cdr3_nt: TGTGCCAGCAGCTTATCGGGGACAGGCAATGAAAAACTGTTTTTT; cdr3_aa: CASSLSGTGNEKLFF
d_call: TRBD1; j_call: TRBJ2-7; clone_size: few; v_call: TRBV28; cdr3_nt: TGTGCCAGCGGACCGGGACAGCGATCCTACGAGCAGTACTTC; cdr3_aa: CASGPGQRSYEQYF
d_call: TRBD1; j_call: TRBJ2-5; clone_size: few; v_call: TRBV19; cdr3_nt: TGTGCCAGTAGTACGGACAGGGTGGAGACCCAGTACTTC; cdr3_aa: CASSTDRVETQYF
d_call: NA; j_call: TRBJ2-7; clone_size: NA; v_call: TRBV5-1; cdr3_nt: TGCGCCAGCAGCTTGAGTCCCCTGACAAACACCTACGAGCAGTACTTC; cdr3_aa: CASSLSPLTNTYEQYF
d_call: NA; j_call: TRBJ2-3; clone_size: NA; v_call: TRBV6-1; cdr3_nt: TGTGCCAGCAGTGAAACCCGGGCAGATACGCAGTATTTT; cdr3_aa: CASSETRADTQYF
d_call: TRBD2; j_call: TRBJ2-1; clone_size: NA; v_call: TRBV29-1; cdr3_nt: TGCAGCGTTGAAATGGGGCTAGCGGTTTCCTACAATGAGCAGTTCTTC; cdr3_aa: CSVEMGLAVSYNEQFF
d_call: TRBD1; j_call: TRBJ2-1; clone_size: NA; v_call: TRBV6-4; cdr3_nt: TGTGCCAGCAGTTCAAACAGGGGCAATGAGCAGTTCTTC; cdr3_aa: CASSSNRGNEQFF